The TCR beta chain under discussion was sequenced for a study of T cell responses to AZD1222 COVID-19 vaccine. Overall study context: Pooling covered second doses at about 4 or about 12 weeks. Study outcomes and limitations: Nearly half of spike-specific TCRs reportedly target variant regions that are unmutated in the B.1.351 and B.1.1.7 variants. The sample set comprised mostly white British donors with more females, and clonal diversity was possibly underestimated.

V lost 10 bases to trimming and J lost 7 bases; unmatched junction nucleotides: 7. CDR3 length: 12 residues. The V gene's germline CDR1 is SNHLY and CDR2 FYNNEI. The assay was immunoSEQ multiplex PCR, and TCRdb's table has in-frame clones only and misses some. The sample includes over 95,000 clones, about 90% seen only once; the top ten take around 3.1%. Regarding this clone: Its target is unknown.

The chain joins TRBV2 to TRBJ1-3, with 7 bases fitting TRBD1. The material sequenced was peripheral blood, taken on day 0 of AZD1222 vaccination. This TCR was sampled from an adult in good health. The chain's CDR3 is CANRDRENTIYF. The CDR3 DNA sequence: TGTGCCAACCGGGACAGAGAGAACACCATATATTTT. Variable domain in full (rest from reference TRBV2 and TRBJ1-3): EPEVTQTPSHQVTQMGQEVILRCVPISNHLYFYWYRQILGQKVEFLVSFYNNEISEKSEIFDDQFSVERPDGSNFTLKIRSTKLEDSAMYFCANRDRENTIYFGEGSWLTVV.